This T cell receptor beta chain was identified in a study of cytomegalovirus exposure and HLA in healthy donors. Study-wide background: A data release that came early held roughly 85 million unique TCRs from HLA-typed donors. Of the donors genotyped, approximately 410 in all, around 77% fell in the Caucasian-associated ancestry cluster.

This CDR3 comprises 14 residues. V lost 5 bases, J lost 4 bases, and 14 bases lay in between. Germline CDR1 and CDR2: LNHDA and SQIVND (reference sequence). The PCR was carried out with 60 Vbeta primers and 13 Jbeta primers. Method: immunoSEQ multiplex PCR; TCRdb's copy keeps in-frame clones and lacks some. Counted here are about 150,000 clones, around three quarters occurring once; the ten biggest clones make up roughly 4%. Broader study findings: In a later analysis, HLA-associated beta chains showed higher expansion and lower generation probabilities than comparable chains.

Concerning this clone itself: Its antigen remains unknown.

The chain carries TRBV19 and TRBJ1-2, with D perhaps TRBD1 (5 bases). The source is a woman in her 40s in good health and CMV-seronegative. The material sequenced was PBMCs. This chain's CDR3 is CASSPGDLPYGYTF. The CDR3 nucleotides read TGTGCCAGTAGTCCCGGGGACTTACCCTATGGCTACACCTTC.